Only one count was recorded for the clone carrying this T cell receptor beta chain. Its antigen remains unknown. These data are taken from a study of cytomegalovirus exposure and HLA in healthy donors. Notes on the study in general: In a later analysis, compared with equally common non-associated chains, HLA-associated beta chains were more expanded. Sequence variants that were highly shared formed a cluster that was likely a sequencing artifact. The study listed some 160 cytomegalovirus-associated TCR beta chains.

V trimming: 4 bases; J trimming: 0 bases; junction bases outside the gene matches: 4. Germline CDR1 LNHDA, CDR2 SQIVND (reference sequence). There are 15 residues in the CDR3. Both 60 Vbeta primers and 13 Jbeta primers went into the PCR. The protocol was immunoSEQ multiplex PCR, while the TCRdb copy is restricted to in-frame clones and leaves out a portion. The sample includes about 160,000 clones, 70% to 90% of them seen just once. This clonotype was sampled from a male donor in good health and CMV-seronegative. The chain couples TRBV19 to TRBJ2-3; 7 bases align to TRBD1. Sequenced sample: PBMCs. CDR3 coding DNA: TGTGCCAGTAGTACTCGACAGGGAAGCACAGATACGCAGTATTTT. Its protein is CASSTRQGSTDTQYF.